The clone carrying this TCR beta chain was recorded at least ten times. The antigen is undetermined. Bulk libraries came from a prior protocol with listed TCR primers. Each CDR3 protein is one row after TCRdb ran MiXCR on the PCR reads. The sample includes approximately 500,000 distinct CDR3 sequences, about a fifth of them seen just once. This sample was taken from a study of molecular identifiers for immune sequencing clone quantification. Study-wide findings and caveats: Shared barcodes on identical TCR molecules could underestimate the sizes of highly expanded clones.

RNA fractions of 10%, 30% or 50% and about 18,000 to 1,000,000 sorted cells were the source of naive CD8 libraries. The CD8+CD4-CCR7+CD45RA+ phenotype defined the sorted naive CD8 T cells. Germline loops: CDR1 LNHNV, CDR2 YYDKDF (reference sequence). This CDR3 is 15 amino acids long. V gave up 5 bases and J gave up 0 bases, with 12 bases separating them. The rearrangement joins TRBV15 to TRBJ2-3; D not certain. This sequence originates from a human donor in good health. Some libraries in this study had Jurkat cell RNA spiked in. Input material: naive CD8+ T cells from blood, with Jurkat cell RNA spiked in. Specified subset: FACS-sorted CD8+CD4-CCR7+CD45RA+ naive T cells. The DNA for the CDR3 is TGTGCCACCAGCGAGATGCGATATAGCACAGATACGCAGTATTTT. Its protein product is CATSEMRYSTDTQYF. The variable domain in full, completed from reference TRBV15 and TRBJ2-3, reads DAMVIQNPRYQVTQFGKPVTLSCSQTLNHNVMYWYQQKSSQAPKLLFHYYDKDFNNEADTPDNFQSRRPNTSFCFLDIRSPGLGDTAMYLCATSEMRYSTDTQYFGPGTRLTVL.